Each of the 5 T cell receptor beta chains below was sequenced from the same sample in a study of early T cells in non-severe SARS-CoV-2 infection (TCRdb year 2021). The method behind the library was 5' RACE. The sequencer was a NextSeq 500. Using fastp at Q25 and MiXCR, TCRdb reprocessed the public reads and kept productive beta chains. Each entry is one CDR3 protein sequence, shown with its most common DNA and genes. The sample has about 63,000 distinct CDR3 sequences on record, over 10% of them singletons. Clones ranked in the top ten supply around 4.7% of the sample. Sequenced sample: whole blood. The receptors here all came from an adult who was a healthcare worker with PCR-confirmed SARS-CoV-2 infection or an uninfected control (not recorded which).

This clonotype appeared many times. The chain couples TRBV29-1 to TRBJ2-3; TRBD2 agrees at 7 bases. The CDR3 has 13 residues. The V segment lost 8 bases and the J segment 3 bases; nucleotides outside the gene matches: 8. Germline-derived CDR1 and CDR2 are SQVTM and ANQGSEA. The CDR3 coding sequence is TGCAGCTTCGTGGGGGAGGGGACAGATACGCAGTATTTT. It codes for CSFVGEGTDTQYF.

This chain joins TRBV27 and TRBJ1-5; 9 nucleotides align to TRBD1. Germline CDR1 MNHEY, CDR2 SMNVEV (reference sequence). V lost 5 bases, J lost 5 bases, and 7 bases stayed unmatched. This CDR3 region has 15 residues. The CDR3 DNA sequence: TGTGCCAGCAGTCCCCTGGACAGGGGCGATCAGCCCCAGCATTTT. It translates to CASSPLDRGDQPQHF.

The chain uses TRBV12-3 or TRBV12-4 and TRBJ1-5; D is undetermined. The CDR3 sequence is 14 residues long. Trimming shortened V by 5 bases and J by 1 base, and 9 bases separated the two germline ends. CDR3 in amino acids: CASSPSGSNQPQHF. The CDR3 DNA is TGTGCCAGCAGTCCGAGTGGCAGCAATCAGCCCCAGCATTTT.

The V call is TRBV29-1, the J call TRBJ1-1, with a weak D call TRBD1 (6 bases). Per the germline V gene, CDR1 is SQVTM and CDR2 is ANQGSEA. Between the trimmed V and J ends, which lost 6 bases and 12 bases, there was a span of 17 bases. The length of the CDR3 is 11 residues. CDR3 nucleotide sequence: TGCAGCGTCCAGAGGGCAGGGGTTACTTTCTTT. Translation: CSVQRAGVTFF.

The chain links TRBV9 to TRBJ1-2; 8 bases are shared with TRBD1. Germline values: CDR1 SGDLS, CDR2 YYNGEE. There are 15 residues in the CDR3. Germline trimming cut 4 bases from V and 3 bases from J; bases unmatched to any gene: 8. The CDR3 DNA sequence: TGTGCCAGCAGCCCTCAGGGGGCTCGATACTATGGCTACACCTTC. Its protein is CASSPQGARYYGYTF.